This T cell receptor (beta chain) originates from a study of T cell repertoires in cytomegalovirus infection. In the study overall: The public TCR beta signatures pointed to both CMV infection and matching HLA type. General study points: HLA-C-restricted TCR beta clonotypes specific for CMV led the ex vivo response. Of the TCR beta families, the public ones yielded a cumulative frequency that identified carriers of CMV plus the relevant HLA.

This clonotype was recorded many times. Its target is unknown. TCRdb re-analysed the reads in MiXCR, keeping a single row per CDR3 protein. Among fewer than 900,000 distinct CDR3 sequences listed, almost 30% were seen once. The sequencing used cultured CD8+ T cells from PBMCs, collected from culture after CMV antigen stimulation. This sequence originates from a human donor in good health (CMV status not recorded). Some clones in this sample may be carry-over from other donors' samples.

DNA for the CDR3: TGTGCCAGCAGTCCCCCCCGGGGATCTCTTGAGCAGTTCTTC. This codes for CASSPPRGSLEQFF. The rearrangement links TRBV6-2 or TRBV6-3 to TRBJ2-1, with a possible D match to TRBD2 (5 bases). Trimming stripped 5 bases from V and 9 bases from J, with 17 bases between. The CDR3 consists of 14 residues. Germline values: CDR1 MNHEY, CDR2 SVGEGT.